This TCR beta chain was captured by sequencing in a study of cytomegalovirus exposure and HLA in healthy donors. Study-wide results and limits: Common viral pathogens seemed, in a later analysis, to connect with several of the most significant clusters. TCR beta V- and J-gene trimming was later associated with a missense DCLRE1C variant.

The V segment lost 5 bases and the J segment 7 bases; nucleotides outside the gene matches: 10. The germline CDR1 and CDR2 sequences are SGHTA and FQGNSA. This CDR3 region has 14 residues. PCR used 60 Vbeta primers and 13 Jbeta primers. Clones were sequenced by immunoSEQ multiplex PCR, and TCRdb holds only the in-frame ones, with some missing. Among some 99,000 clones listed, more than 70% were seen once. With regard to this clone: Antigen unknown.

This sequence was found in a female donor in good health and CMV-seronegative. The genes are TRBV7-2 and TRBJ1-2; TRBD1 agrees at 7 bases. Input material: PBMCs. The CDR3: CASSRDSPSIGYTF. The CDR3 DNA follows: TGTGCCAGCAGCCGGGACAGCCCGTCTATTGGCTACACCTTC.